The 15 T cell receptor beta chains in this list originate from one sample, sequenced in a study of vaccination and CD4 T cells after COVID-19. Cultured CD4+ T-cell DNA underwent Oncomine TCR Beta short-read sequencing. TCRdb re-called the PCR reads with MiXCR, one entry per CDR3 protein. In the table there are some 21,000 distinct CDR3 sequences, around 42% of which are singletons. This sample's treatment: approximately 9-day PBMC culture with coronavirus spike peptide pools or control peptides (ViraFEST assay). These receptors have no known antigen. The source material was cultured CD4+ T cells from blood. These receptor sequences come from a human donor with COVID-19.

This sequence joins TRBV7-2 and TRBJ1-3; D is perhaps TRBD1 (5 bases). V lost 1 base and J lost 0, with 13 bases in between. The CDR3 loop spans 17 amino acids. The germline CDR1 and CDR2 sequences are SGHTA and FQGNSA. CDR3 region: CASSLVGHYFSGNTIYF. DNA of the CDR3: TGTGCCAGCAGCTTAGTGGGGCACTACTTCTCTGGAAACACCATATATTTT.

The genes are TRBV28 and TRBJ1-5; the D gene is possibly TRBD1 (6 bases). Deletions cut 6 bases from V and 7 bases from J, with 16 bases between. The germline gives CDR1 MDHEN, CDR2 SYDVKM. The CDR3 consists of 14 residues. Written as DNA, the CDR3 is TGTGCCAGCAGGGCACCCAGGGGTTCCCAGCCCCAGCATTTT. Encoded protein: CASRAPRGSQPQHF.

This clonotype was seen a few times. The rearrangement joins TRBV27 to TRBJ2-3, with 16 bases fitting TRBD2. The V and J ends lost 5 bases and 2 bases, in that order; junction bases with no gene match: 13. The CDR3 consists of 20 residues. Germline V CDR1 and CDR2: MNHEY, SMNVEV (reference sequence). Here the CDR3 reads CASSRTGLAGGPSPTDTQYF. CDR3 coding DNA: TGTGCCAGCAGTAGAACGGGACTAGCGGGGGGGCCCTCCCCCACAGATACGCAGTATTTT.

This clonotype came up a few times. The chain joins TRBV7-8 to TRBJ2-5; TRBD1 aligns across 7 bases. Trimming cost V 3 bases and J 5 bases; bases outside gene matches: 6. Germline CDR1 and CDR2: SGHVS and FQNEAQ. The CDR3 is 14 amino acids. CDR3 DNA sequence: TGTGCCAGCAGCTTGGGGACAGCTCGCGAGACCCAGTACTTC. Translation: CASSLGTARETQYF.

This chain connects TRBV12-5 to TRBJ2-5; no reliable D call. Per the germline V gene, CDR1 is LGHNT and CDR2 is FRNRAP. CDR3 length: 12 amino acids. Trimming removed 0 bases from V and 5 bases from J, with 4 bases in between. Written as DNA, the CDR3 is TGTGCTAGTGGTTTGGTAATTGAGACCCAGTACTTC. Translation: CASGLVIETQYF.

In this sample, this clonotype turned up a few times. The CDR3 is CASSPPTGDVTEAFF. CDR3 DNA: TGTGCCAGCAGCCCTCCCACAGGGGATGTCACTGAAGCTTTCTTT. The chain uses TRBV11-3 and TRBJ1-1; 7 bases are shared with TRBD1. Germline CDR1 is SGHNT and CDR2 is YENEEA. V trimming: 5 bases; J trimming: 4 bases; junction bases outside the gene matches: 10. This CDR3 contains 15 residues.

This chain uses TRBV19 with TRBJ1-3; D is unclear. CDR1 and CDR2 (germline): LNHDA, SQIVND (reference sequence). The CDR3 consists of 15 residues. Trimming took 4 bases from V and 0 from J, leaving 10 bases between them. The DNA for the CDR3 is TGTGCCAGTAGTAGAGACGGCGCCTCTGGAAACACCATATATTTT. Translation gives CASSRDGASGNTIYF.

The chain carries TRBV6-5 and TRBJ1-1, with D perhaps TRBD1 (6 bases). The CDR3 spans 15 residues. V lost 0 bases, J lost 4 bases, and 12 bases lay in between. CDR1 MNHEY and CDR2 SVGAGI come from the germline V gene. CDR3 residues: CASSYSGGSGTEAFF. CDR3 coding DNA: TGTGCCAGCAGTTACTCCGGGGGCTCGGGCACTGAAGCTTTCTTT.

V and J are TRBV28 and TRBJ1-3, with D unresolved. CDR3 length: 14 residues. CDR1 and CDR2 from the germline V gene are MDHEN and SYDVKM. V lost 1 base and J 7 bases, leaving 11 bases between the germline ends. The CDR3: CASSLLSTGNTIYF. The CDR3 DNA follows: TGTGCCAGCAGTTTATTGTCTACCGGGAACACCATATATTTT.

The chain combines TRBV12-3 or TRBV12-4 with TRBJ2-4; 7 bases fit TRBD2. The CDR3 is 15 amino acids. Trimming cost V 1 base and J 0 bases; bases outside gene matches: 0. The CDR3 DNA follows: TGTGCCAGCAGTTTAGGCGGGGGAGCCAAAAACATTCAGTACTTC. It is translated as CASSLGGGAKNIQYF.

J is TRBJ2-5 and V is TRBV28, with TRBD2 matching 7 bases. Germline CDR1 is MDHEN and CDR2 is SYDVKM. V shed 8 bases, J shed 5 bases, and the junction held 11 bases outside the gene matches. The CDR3 is made up of 14 amino acids. The CDR3 loop reads CASSLGGVGETQYF. The CDR3 DNA reads TGTGCCAGCTCCCTTGGGGGGGTAGGGGAGACCCAGTACTTC.

On this clonotype: A junction end diverges from the germline sequence, so it may reflect a read error. V is TRBV2 and J is TRBJ2-7, with D possibly TRBD2 on 5 matching bases. Germline values: CDR1 SNHLY, CDR2 FYNNEI. This CDR3 spans 14 amino acids. Here the CDR3 reads CVSSERVMAMEQYF. The CDR3 DNA is TGTGTCAGCAGTGAGAGGGTAATGGCAATGGAGCAGTACTTC.

This chain joins TRBV7-2 and TRBJ2-7, with TRBD2 matching over 8 bases. CDR3 size: 16 residues. Germline values: CDR1 SGHTA, CDR2 FQGNSA. V gave up 1 base and J gave up 6 bases; unmatched junction bases: 11. Here the CDR3 DNA reads TGTGCCAGCAGCTTAGAGCCCGGAACGGGGGGGAGCGAGCAGTACTTC. Protein product: CASSLEPGTGGSEQYF.

The sample holds a few counts of this clonotype. The genes are TRBV7-2 and TRBJ2-3; 9 bases match TRBD2. CDR3 size: 14 residues. V lost 3 bases and J lost 5; bases outside the gene matches: 3. The germline V gene encodes CDR1 SGHTA and CDR2 FQGNSA. The CDR3 region has the DNA TGTGCCAGCAGCTTCTGGCGGGGGGGAGATACGCAGTATTTT. Protein: CASSFWRGGDTQYF.

This clonotype is a singleton in its sample. The genes are TRBV7-9 and TRBJ2-1; D gene uncertain. Germline V CDR1 and CDR2: SEHNR, FQNEAQ (reference sequence). The CDR3 length is 14 residues. Trimming shortened V by 5 bases and J by 5 bases, and 13 bases separated the two germline ends. DNA of the CDR3: TGTGCCAGCAGCCTCAACGGTCTCCACAATGAGCAGTTCTTC. Encoded protein: CASSLNGLHNEQFF. The whole variable domain, filled in from reference TRBV7-9 and TRBJ2-1, reads DTGVSQNPRHKITKRGQNVTFRCDPISEHNRLYWYRQTLGQGPEFLTYFQNEAQLEKSRLLSDRFSAERPKGSFSTLEIQRTEQGDSAMYLCASSLNGLHNEQFFGPGTRLTVL.